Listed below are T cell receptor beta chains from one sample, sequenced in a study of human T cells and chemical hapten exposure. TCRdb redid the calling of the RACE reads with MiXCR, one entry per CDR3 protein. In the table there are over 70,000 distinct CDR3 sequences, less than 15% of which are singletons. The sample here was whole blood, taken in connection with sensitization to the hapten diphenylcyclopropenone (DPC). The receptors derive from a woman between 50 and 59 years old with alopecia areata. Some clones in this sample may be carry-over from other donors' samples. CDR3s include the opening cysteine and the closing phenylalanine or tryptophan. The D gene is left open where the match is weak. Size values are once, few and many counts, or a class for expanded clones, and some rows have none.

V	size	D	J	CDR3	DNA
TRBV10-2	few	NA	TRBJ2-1	CASSTPAINEQFF	TGCGCCAGCAGCACACCGGCGATCAATGAGCAGTTCTTC
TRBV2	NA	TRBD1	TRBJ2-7	CASSTGESYEQYF	TGTGCCAGCAGTACAGGGGAATCCTACGAGCAGTACTTC
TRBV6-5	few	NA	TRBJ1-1	CASGRGGATEAFF	TGTGCCAGCGGAAGGGGGGGCGCCACTGAAGCTTTCTTT
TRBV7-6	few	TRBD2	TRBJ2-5	CASSLDRRAGGETQYF	TGTGCCAGCAGCTTAGATCGCAGGGCGGGAGGTGAGACCCAGTACTTC
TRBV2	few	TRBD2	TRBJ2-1	CASSELAGAGNEQFF	TGTGCCAGCAGTGAACTAGCGGGAGCGGGCAATGAGCAGTTCTTC
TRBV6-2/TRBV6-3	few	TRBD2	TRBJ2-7	CASSTAGGTYEQYF	TGTGCCAGCAGTACGGCCGGGGGGACTTACGAGCAGTACTTC
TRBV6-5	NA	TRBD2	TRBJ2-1	CASSYGREGNEQFF	TGTGCCAGCAGTTACGGGCGGGAGGGTAATGAGCAGTTCTTC
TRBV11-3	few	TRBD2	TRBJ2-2	CASSPGLAGGQDGELFF	TGTGCCAGCAGCCCGGGACTAGCGGGAGGGCAAGACGGGGAGCTGTTTTTT
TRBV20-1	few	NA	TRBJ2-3	CSAEVGVAQYF	TGCAGTGCCGAGGTCGGGGTCGCGCAGTATTTT
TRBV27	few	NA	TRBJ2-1	CASTEDYFSYNEQFF	TGTGCCAGCACAGAGGACTATTTCTCCTACAATGAGCAGTTCTTC
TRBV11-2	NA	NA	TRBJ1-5	CASSLDIGGTQPQHF	TGTGCCAGCAGCTTAGATATAGGGGGAACTCAGCCCCAGCATTTT
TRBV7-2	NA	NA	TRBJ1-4	CASSAGRTNEKLFF	TGTGCCAGCAGCGCAGGCCGTACTAATGAAAAACTGTTTTTT
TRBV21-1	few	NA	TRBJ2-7	CASSKEAGQHTYEQYF	TGTGCCAGCAGCAAAGAGGCCGGACAGCATACCTACGAGCAGTACTTC
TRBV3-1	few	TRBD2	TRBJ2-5	CASSQDVIAGVEETQYF	TGTGCCAGCAGCCAAGATGTGATAGCGGGAGTAGAAGAGACCCAGTACTTC
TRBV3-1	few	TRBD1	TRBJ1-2	CASSRPGTGGGYTF	TGTGCCAGCAGCCGTCCCGGGACAGGGGGCGGCTACACCTTC
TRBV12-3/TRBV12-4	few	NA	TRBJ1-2	CASTLDSYGYTF	TGTGCCAGCACCCTCGACAGCTATGGCTACACCTTC